These 17 T cell receptor beta chains were sequenced from one sample in a study of shared clonotypes between healthy human individuals. Positively selected for CCR7, the CD45RO-negative cells used as naive CD8 cells excluded terminally differentiated effector memory CD45RA+ cells. TCRdb's copy holds only in-frame clones and misses some; the assay was immunoSEQ multiplex PCR. The table has roughly 1,800,000 clones, just under 95% seen once. Material for sequencing was naive CD8+ T cells sorted from blood. The receptors come from a man aged 18 to 30 in good health.

The chain carries TRBV6-1 and TRBJ1-1; D is ambiguous. V was shortened by 0 bases and J by 0 bases, with 20 bases between the two germline ends. The CDR3 runs to 19 residues. CDR1 is MNHNS, CDR2 SASEGT, per germline. CDR3 loop: CASSEAEVDGGKLNTEAFF. CDR3 nucleotides: TGTGCCAGCAGTGAAGCGGAGGTGGACGGAGGAAAATTGAACACTGAAGCTTTCTTT.

The CDR3 sequence is CASSLLAGEGWNEQYF. DNA of the CDR3: TGTGCCAGCAGTTTACTAGCGGGAGAGGGTTGGAACGAGCAGTACTTC. The V gene is TRBV6-5, the J gene TRBJ2-7; the match to TRBD2 covers 11 bases. The V segment lost 4 bases and the J segment 5 bases; nucleotides outside the gene matches: 10. The CDR3 contains 16 residues. The germline CDR1 and CDR2 sequences are MNHEY and SVGAGI.

The rearrangement links TRBV15 to TRBJ2-5; D is possibly TRBD1 (5 bases). Trimming stripped 4 bases from V and 2 bases from J, with 8 bases between. From germline, CDR1 is LNHNV and CDR2 YYDKDF (reference sequence). The CDR3 consists of 13 residues. CDR3 region: CATSTPGQETQYF. In DNA form, the CDR3 reads TGTGCCACCAGCACGCCAGGGCAAGAGACCCAGTACTTC.

Regarding this clone: Other nucleotide sequences in the sample specify the same CDR3. The chain combines TRBV7-9 with TRBJ2-3; possible D gene TRBD1, 5 bases. Trimming left V 5 bases short and J 0 bases short, with 12 bases between. The CDR3 extends over 15 amino acids. Germline CDR1 is SEHNR and CDR2 is FQNEAQ (reference sequence). CDR3 nucleotide sequence: TGTGCCAGCAGCCGAACAGGTGCTAGCACAGATACGCAGTATTTT. It specifies CASSRTGASTDTQYF.

The chain recombines TRBV11-2 with TRBJ1-2, with a weak D call TRBD1 (6 bases). Trimming cost V 5 bases and J 4 bases, with 14 bases left between them. Germline CDR1 SGHAT, CDR2 FQNNGV. This CDR3 is built from 14 residues. The chain's CDR3 is CASSPTGSAYGYTF. The CDR3 DNA follows: TGTGCCAGCAGCCCAACAGGGAGCGCCTATGGCTACACCTTC.

This chain links TRBV5-4 with TRBJ1-2; a weak D match, TRBD1 (5 bases). V lost 3 bases to trimming and J lost 6 bases, with 21 bases between them. This CDR3 is built from 16 residues. Germline CDR1 SGHNT, CDR2 YYREEE (reference sequence). The CDR3 sequence is CASSSDFAARVNGYTF. The DNA for the CDR3 is TGTGCCAGCAGCTCGGATTTTGCGGCCAGGGTGAATGGCTACACCTTC.

The genes are TRBV7-9 and TRBJ2-5; tentatively, D is TRBD2 (6 bases). CDR3 length: 14 residues. Germline CDR1 is SEHNR and CDR2 is FQNEAQ (reference sequence). The germline V and J ends were trimmed by 11 bases and 7 bases, with 23 bases remaining between them. The CDR3 DNA follows: TGTGCCGCCGGGACTCTCGATCGGGGAAGGACCCAGTACTTC. Amino acids: CAAGTLDRGRTQYF.

This clone was counted a single time. This chain connects TRBV2 to TRBJ2-7, with D tentatively TRBD1 (5 bases). V lost 1 base and J lost 4, with 8 bases in between. CDR1 SNHLY and CDR2 FYNNEI come from the germline V gene. The CDR3 has 13 residues. The CDR3 bases are TGTGCCAGCAGTGAAGAACAGGATTACGAGCAGTACTTC. This sequence encodes CASSEEQDYEQYF.

This chain links TRBV16 with TRBJ1-5, with D hard to call. Germline CDR1 reads KGHSY; CDR2 reads FQNENV. The CDR3 sequence is 11 residues long. The V end lost 5 bases, the J end lost 5 bases, and 4 bases lay between the germline ends. The CDR3 loop is CASSTYQPQHF. CDR3 DNA sequence: TGTGCCAGCAGCACCTATCAGCCCCAGCATTTT. Together with reference TRBV16 and TRBJ1-5, the CDR3 gives the full variable domain: GEEVAQTPKHLVRGEGQKAKLYCAPIKGHSYVFWYQQVLKNEFKFLISFQNENVFDETGMPKERFSAKCLPNSPCSLEIQATKLEDSAVYFCASSTYQPQHFGDGTRLSIL.

This clone was counted once. This chain uses TRBV6-1 with TRBJ2-1; 12 nucleotides agree with TRBD2. This CDR3 has 15 amino acids. The germline V gene encodes CDR1 MNHNS and CDR2 SASEGT. Trimming took 6 bases from V and 6 from J; bases not matched to a gene: 6. CDR3 in DNA: TGTGCCAGCAGGTCCCTAGCGGGGGGGCTCAATGAGCAGTTCTTC. This sequence encodes CASRSLAGGLNEQFF.

This chain uses TRBV5-4 with TRBJ2-3; possibly TRBD2 for D (6 bases). The V gene's germline CDR1 is SGHNT and CDR2 YYREEE (reference sequence). V was clipped by 2 bases and J by 6 bases, with 13 bases between them. The CDR3 extends over 14 amino acids. The CDR3 DNA follows: TGTGCCAGCAGCTTCATAGGAGGGTCGGATACGCAGTATTTT. It specifies CASSFIGGSDTQYF.

The chain is built from TRBV27 and TRBJ1-2; D is perhaps TRBD1 (6 bases). The V end lost 6 bases, the J end lost 3 bases, and 20 bases lay between the germline ends. The length of the CDR3 is 16 residues. Germline V gene data show CDR1 as MNHEY and CDR2 as SMNVEV (reference sequence). The CDR3 loop is CASSSFSGGSDYGYTF. The CDR3 DNA is TGTGCCAGCAGCTCTTTCTCGGGGGGCTCTGACTATGGCTACACCTTC.

The rearrangement links TRBV13 to TRBJ1-1; D perhaps matches TRBD1 (5 bases). Germline V gene lookup returns CDR1 PRHDT and CDR2 FYEKMQ (reference sequence). V was shortened by 4 bases and J by 5 bases, with 14 bases between the two germline ends. The CDR3 sequence is 14 residues long. As DNA, the CDR3 is TGTGCCAGCAGCTCCAGGGATTTTCGGACTGAAGCTTTCTTT. This encodes CASSSRDFRTEAFF.

The V gene is TRBV4-3, the J gene TRBJ2-2; D gene ambiguous. Germline V CDR1 and CDR2: LGHNA, YSLEER. The CDR3 has 14 amino acids. Between the trimmed V and J ends, which lost 4 bases and 1 base, there was a span of 7 bases. The CDR3 DNA reads TGCGCCAGCAGCCCTTCTGGGAACACCGGGGAGCTGTTTTTT. Protein product: CASSPSGNTGELFF.

This clone was seen a single time. This rearrangement joins TRBV5-4 to TRBJ1-3; a weak D match, TRBD1 (6 bases). Looked up from germline, CDR1 is SGHNT and CDR2 is YYREEE (reference sequence). The CDR3 runs 15 residues. V lost 2 bases, J lost 2 bases, and 11 bases lay in between. CDR3 amino acids: CASSLQGYPGNTIYF. The CDR3 DNA sequence: TGTGCCAGCAGCTTACAGGGTTATCCTGGAAACACCATATATTTT.

The chain joins TRBV10-2 to TRBJ2-2, with D hard to call. V lost 2 bases, J lost 8 bases, and 9 bases lay in between. The germline V gene has CDR1 WSHSY and CDR2 SAAADI. The CDR3 runs to 13 residues. The CDR3, as DNA: TGCGCCAGCAGTGAGATGGGTAGAGGGGAGCTGTTTTTT. Its translation: CASSEMGRGELFF.

The chain couples TRBV5-1 to TRBJ2-1; 7 bases are a match to TRBD2. CDR1 SGHRS and CDR2 YFSETQ come from the germline V gene. The CDR3 totals 15 residues. Trimming removed 0 bases from V and 6 bases from J; junction bases left unmatched: 6. CDR3 residues: CASSLEASGINEQFF. In DNA form, the CDR3 reads TGCGCCAGCAGCTTGGAGGCTAGCGGAATCAATGAGCAGTTCTTC.